The sample holds a few counts of the clone carrying this T cell receptor (beta chain). The ends were cut back, 2 bases at V and 8 bases at J, with 18 bases in the middle. The CDR3 spans 16 residues. In germline, CDR1 is SEHNR, CDR2 FQNEAQ (reference sequence). This specimen comes from a study of blood T cell repertoires in COVID-19. Study in general: The study drew acute and convalescent COVID-19 samples from the United States, Italy and Spain.

The cohort comprised adults aged 18 to 89 years residing in under 30 US areas. Per the original data handling: The assay estimated nucleated cells by amplifying reference gene primers. The protocol was immunoSEQ multiplex PCR, while the TCRdb copy is restricted to in-frame clones and leaves out a portion. V and J calls and clone size follow that table, whereas D and trimming were derived from the DNA. The data contain around 450,000 clones, 87% of them singletons. The sample was PBMCs or T cells enriched from blood (not recorded which). This rearrangement joins TRBV7-9 to TRBJ1-4; D remains unclear. The sequence came from a woman aged 18-29 years with acute COVID-19. CDR3 sequence reads: CASSLFVRPAGEKLFF. As DNA, the CDR3 is TGTGCCAGCAGCTTATTCGTTCGTCCGGCGGGGGAAAAACTGTTTTTT. Based on the CDR3 plus reference TRBV7-9 and TRBJ1-4, the full variable domain is DTGVSQNPRHKITKRGQNVTFRCDPISEHNRLYWYRQTLGQGPEFLTYFQNEAQLEKSRLLSDRFSAERPKGSFSTLEIQRTEQGDSAMYLCASSLFVRPAGEKLFFGSGTQLSVL.